This T cell receptor (beta chain) was profiled in a study of CD8 T cells in ankylosing spondylitis. Notes on the study in general: The study looked at matched synovial fluid samples from ankylosing spondylitis patients. Disease-linked clones were reported to be significantly enriched there. In peripheral blood, disease-linked CD8+ clones occurred at relatively low frequencies. About 8 highly homologous variants made up a TCR beta motif, and this motif appeared characteristic of ankylosing spondylitis blood. Earlier authors reported some of these motif variants in reactive arthritis synovial fluid and blood.

5'-RACE, quantitative and with molecular barcodes, yielded the TCR beta libraries. MiXCR, run by TCRdb on the 5' RACE reads, gives a single entry per CDR3 protein. The sample has about 500,000 distinct CDR3 sequences, 5.3% seen once. The V end lost 0 bases, the J end lost 10 bases, and 12 bases lay between the germline ends. The CDR3 is 13 amino acids. This clonotype was seen at least ten times. Its antigen is still unknown. The TCR was taken from a male donor with ankylosing spondylitis. The V gene is TRBV12-3 or TRBV12-4, the J gene TRBJ1-1; weak D call: TRBD1 (5 bases). The sequenced material came from blood, either unsorted or a sorted T cell fraction (not recorded which). CDR3 residues: CASSLAGGIGAFF. CDR3 DNA: TGTGCCAGCAGTTTAGCTGGGGGTATTGGAGCTTTCTTT.